Listed below are T cell receptor beta chains from one sample, sequenced in a study of blood T cell repertoires in COVID-19. Assay: immunoSEQ multiplex PCR; the TCRdb copy retains only in-frame clones and omits some. The sample yields about 62,000 clones, 86% seen once. Sequencing input: peripheral blood. These receptors all stem from a woman of 80 years or more with acute or convalescent COVID-19. CDR3s include the opening cysteine and the closing phenylalanine or tryptophan. The order of the fields is clone size, J gene, V gene, CDR3 protein. Clone size appears in some rows only: once, few, many, or a class for an expanded clone.

once | TRBJ2-5 | TRBV6-5 | CASSPQGPEMETQYF
. | TRBJ2-6 | TRBV27 | CASSLFIDRQAGANVLTF
. | TRBJ2-7 | TRBV9 | CASSVGPSGSYEQYF
. | TRBJ2-5 | TRBV2 | CASKSGGPSGETQYF
. | TRBJ2-6 | TRBV28 | CASSLRSPGTKSGANVLTF
. | TRBJ2-7 | TRBV5-1 | CASSWAGQGNDEQYF
. | TRBJ2-5 | TRBV3-1/TRBV3-2 | CASSQASGVGQETQYF
. | TRBJ2-5 | TRBV30 | CACEDRGRETQYF
. | TRBJ1-2 | TRBV7-2 | CASSLKTSYGYTF
. | TRBJ1-5 | TRBV4-3 | CASSQGTGASNQPQHF
few | TRBJ2-3 | TRBV27 | CASATVLGDTQYF
. | TRBJ2-7 | TRBV28 | CASSILTGAAYEQYF
once | TRBJ1-4 | TRBV5-6 | CASSLTGGLPTNEKLFF
. | TRBJ2-6 | TRBV3-1/TRBV3-2 | CASSLSPDSSGANVLTF
. | TRBJ1-3 | TRBV5-1 | CASSEQGNTIYF
. | TRBJ1-5 | TRBV10-1 | CASPPGDRNQPQHF
. | TRBJ1-2 | TRBV5-8 | CASSFRSGGYTF
. | TRBJ1-6 | TRBV19 | CASSIGGLGNSPLHF
. | TRBJ2-2 | TRBV21-1 | CASSEDGSVTGELFF